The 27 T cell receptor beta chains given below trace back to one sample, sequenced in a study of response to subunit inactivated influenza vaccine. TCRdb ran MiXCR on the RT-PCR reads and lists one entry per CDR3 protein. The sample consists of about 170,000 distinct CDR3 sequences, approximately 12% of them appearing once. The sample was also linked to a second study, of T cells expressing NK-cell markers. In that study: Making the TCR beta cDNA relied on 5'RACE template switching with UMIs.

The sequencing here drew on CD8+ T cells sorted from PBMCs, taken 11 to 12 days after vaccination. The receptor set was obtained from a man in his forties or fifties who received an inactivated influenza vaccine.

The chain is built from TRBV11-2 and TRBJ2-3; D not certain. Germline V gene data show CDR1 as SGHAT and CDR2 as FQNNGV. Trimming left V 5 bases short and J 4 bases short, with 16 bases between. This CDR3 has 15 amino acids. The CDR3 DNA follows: TGTGCCAGCAGCCAGGTCGACTCTTTATCAGATACGCAGTATTTT. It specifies CASSQVDSLSDTQYF.

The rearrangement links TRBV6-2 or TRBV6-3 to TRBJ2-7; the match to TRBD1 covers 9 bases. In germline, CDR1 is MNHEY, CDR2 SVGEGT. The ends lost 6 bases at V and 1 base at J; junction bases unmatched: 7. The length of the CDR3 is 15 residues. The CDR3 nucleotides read TGTGCCAGCAGCTCCAAGGGGACAGGGTCCTACGAGCAGTACTTC. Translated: CASSSKGTGSYEQYF.

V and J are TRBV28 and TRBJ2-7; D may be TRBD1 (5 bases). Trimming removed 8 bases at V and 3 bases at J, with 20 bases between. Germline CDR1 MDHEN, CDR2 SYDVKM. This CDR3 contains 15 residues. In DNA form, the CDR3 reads TGTGCCAGCGGTAGAGAGTCAGGGTCCTTCTACGAGCAGTACTTC. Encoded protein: CASGRESGSFYEQYF. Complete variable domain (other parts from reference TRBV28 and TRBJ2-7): DVKVTQSSRYLVKRTGEKVFLECVQDMDHENMFWYRQDPGLGLRLIYFSYDVKMKEKGDIPEGYSVSREKKERFSLILESASTNQTSMYLCASGRESGSFYEQYFGPGTRLTVT.

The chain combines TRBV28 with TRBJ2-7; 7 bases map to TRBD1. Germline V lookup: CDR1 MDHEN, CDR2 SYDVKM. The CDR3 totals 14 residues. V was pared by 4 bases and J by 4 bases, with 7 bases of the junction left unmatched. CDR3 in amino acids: CASSSGTVRYEQYF. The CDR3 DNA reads TGTGCCAGCAGTTCCGGGACAGTTAGGTACGAGCAGTACTTC.

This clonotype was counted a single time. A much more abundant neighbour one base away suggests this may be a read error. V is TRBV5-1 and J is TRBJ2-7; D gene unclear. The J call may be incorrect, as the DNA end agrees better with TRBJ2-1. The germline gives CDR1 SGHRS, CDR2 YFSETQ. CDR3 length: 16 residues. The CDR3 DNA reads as TGCGCCAGCAGCTTGGCCTCCTATCCGGGCACCTACGAGCAGTTCTTC. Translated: CASSLASYPGTYEQFF.

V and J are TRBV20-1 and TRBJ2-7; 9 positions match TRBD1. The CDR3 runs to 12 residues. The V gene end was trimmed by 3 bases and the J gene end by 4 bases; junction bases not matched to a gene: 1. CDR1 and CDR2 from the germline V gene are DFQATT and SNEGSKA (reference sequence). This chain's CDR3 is CSARDRGYEQYF. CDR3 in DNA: TGCAGTGCTAGGGACAGGGGATACGAGCAGTACTTC.

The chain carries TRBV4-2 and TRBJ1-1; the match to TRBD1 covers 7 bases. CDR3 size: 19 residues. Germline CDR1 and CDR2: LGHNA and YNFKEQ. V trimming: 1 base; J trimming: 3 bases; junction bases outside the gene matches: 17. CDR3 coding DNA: TGTGCCAGCAGCCAAGCCTTCCTAGGGGGCGTGTATCCCCACACTGAAGCTTTCTTT. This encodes CASSQAFLGGVYPHTEAFF.

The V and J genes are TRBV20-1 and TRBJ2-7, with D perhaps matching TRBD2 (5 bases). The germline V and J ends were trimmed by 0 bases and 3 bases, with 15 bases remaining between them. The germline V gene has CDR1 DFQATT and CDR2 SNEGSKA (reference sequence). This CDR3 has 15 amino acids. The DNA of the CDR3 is TGCAGTGCTAGAGAGCCCCGGAGGCCTTTCTACGAGCAGTACTTC. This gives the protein CSAREPRRPFYEQYF.

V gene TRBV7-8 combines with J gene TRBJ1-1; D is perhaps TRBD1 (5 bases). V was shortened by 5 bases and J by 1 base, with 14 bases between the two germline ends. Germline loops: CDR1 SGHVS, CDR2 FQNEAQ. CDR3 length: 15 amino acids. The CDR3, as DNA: TGTGCCAGCAGCCCCCCTGGGACGGGGAACACTGAAGCTTTCTTT. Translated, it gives CASSPPGTGNTEAFF.

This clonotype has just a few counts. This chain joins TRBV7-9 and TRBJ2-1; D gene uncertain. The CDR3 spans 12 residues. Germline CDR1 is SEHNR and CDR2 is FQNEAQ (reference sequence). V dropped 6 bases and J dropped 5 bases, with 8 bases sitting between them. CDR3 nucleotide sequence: TGTGCCAGCAGGCTTACAGACAATGAGCAGTTCTTC. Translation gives CASRLTDNEQFF.

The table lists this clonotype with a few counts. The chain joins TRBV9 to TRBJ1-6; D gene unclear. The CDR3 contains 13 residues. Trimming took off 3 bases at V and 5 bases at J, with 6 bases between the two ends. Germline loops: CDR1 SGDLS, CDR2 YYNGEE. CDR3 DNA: TGTGCCAGCAGCGGCAGCGATAATTCACCCCTCCACTTT. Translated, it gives CASSGSDNSPLHF.

CDR3 protein: CASSLSPVRTVNEKLFF. Here the CDR3 DNA reads TGTGCCAGCAGTTTATCCCCGGTTCGTACTGTTAACGAAAAACTGTTTTTT. The V call is TRBV27, the J call TRBJ1-4; D is uncertain. With 0 bases removed from V and 8 bases from J, the gap between germline ends came to 19 bases. CDR1 is MNHEY, CDR2 SMNVEV, per germline (reference sequence). This CDR3 is built from 17 residues.

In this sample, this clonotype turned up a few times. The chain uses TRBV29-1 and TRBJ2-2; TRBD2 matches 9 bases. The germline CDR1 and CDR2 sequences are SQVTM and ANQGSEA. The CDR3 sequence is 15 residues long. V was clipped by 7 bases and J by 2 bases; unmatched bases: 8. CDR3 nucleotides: TGCAGCGCACTAAGGACTAGCGATAACACCGGGGAGCTGTTTTTT. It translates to CSALRTSDNTGELFF.

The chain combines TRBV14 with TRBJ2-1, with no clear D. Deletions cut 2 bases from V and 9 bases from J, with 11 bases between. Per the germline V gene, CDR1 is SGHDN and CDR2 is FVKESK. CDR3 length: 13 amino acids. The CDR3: CASSQYKISEQFF. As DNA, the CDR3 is TGTGCCAGCAGCCAATATAAGATCTCTGAGCAGTTCTTC.

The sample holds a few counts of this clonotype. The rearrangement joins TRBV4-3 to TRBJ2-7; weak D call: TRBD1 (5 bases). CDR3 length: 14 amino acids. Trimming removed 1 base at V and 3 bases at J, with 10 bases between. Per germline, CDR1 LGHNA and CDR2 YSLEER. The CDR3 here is CASSQAMGLYEQYF. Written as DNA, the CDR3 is TGCGCCAGCAGCCAAGCTATGGGGCTCTACGAGCAGTACTTC.

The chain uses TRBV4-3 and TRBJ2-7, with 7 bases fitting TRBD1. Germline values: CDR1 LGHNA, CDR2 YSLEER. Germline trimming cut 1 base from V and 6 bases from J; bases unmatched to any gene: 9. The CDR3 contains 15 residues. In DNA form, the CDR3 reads TGCGCCAGCAGCCAAGGGTCACAGGGGTCGGGCGAGCAGTACTTC. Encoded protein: CASSQGSQGSGEQYF.

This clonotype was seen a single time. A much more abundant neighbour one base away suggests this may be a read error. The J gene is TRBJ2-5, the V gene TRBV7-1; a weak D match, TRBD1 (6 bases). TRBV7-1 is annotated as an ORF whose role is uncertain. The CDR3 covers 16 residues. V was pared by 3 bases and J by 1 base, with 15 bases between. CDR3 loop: CASSSGRTVSQETQYF. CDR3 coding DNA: TGTGCCAGCAGCTCGGGGCGGACAGTTTCCCAAGAGACCCAGTACTTC.

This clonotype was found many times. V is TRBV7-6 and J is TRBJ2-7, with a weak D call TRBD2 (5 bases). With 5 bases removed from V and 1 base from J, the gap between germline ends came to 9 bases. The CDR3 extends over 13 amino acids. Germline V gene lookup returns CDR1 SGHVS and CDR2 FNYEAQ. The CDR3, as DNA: TGTGCCAGCAGCCTCGGGGAGTCCTACGAGCAGTACTTC. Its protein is CASSLGESYEQYF.

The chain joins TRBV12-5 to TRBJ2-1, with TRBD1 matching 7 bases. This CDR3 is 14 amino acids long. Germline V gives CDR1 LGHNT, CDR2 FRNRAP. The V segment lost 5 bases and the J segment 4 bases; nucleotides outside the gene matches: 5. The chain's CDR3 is CASGAPTGYNEQFF. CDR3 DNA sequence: TGTGCTAGTGGTGCCCCGACAGGGTACAATGAGCAGTTCTTC.

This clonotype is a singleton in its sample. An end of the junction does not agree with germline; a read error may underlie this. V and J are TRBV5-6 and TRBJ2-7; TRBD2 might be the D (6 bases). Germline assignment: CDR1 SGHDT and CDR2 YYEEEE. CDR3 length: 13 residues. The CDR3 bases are TGTGCCATCAGCCCGGGACTCGTCTACGAGCAGTACTTC. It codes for CAISPGLVYEQYF.

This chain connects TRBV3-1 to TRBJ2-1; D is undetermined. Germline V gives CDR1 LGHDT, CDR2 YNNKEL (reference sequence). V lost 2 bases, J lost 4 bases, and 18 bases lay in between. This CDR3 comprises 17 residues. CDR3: CASSQHGNGTLYNEQFF. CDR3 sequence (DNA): TGTGCCAGCAGCCAACACGGAAACGGCACACTTTACAATGAGCAGTTCTTC.

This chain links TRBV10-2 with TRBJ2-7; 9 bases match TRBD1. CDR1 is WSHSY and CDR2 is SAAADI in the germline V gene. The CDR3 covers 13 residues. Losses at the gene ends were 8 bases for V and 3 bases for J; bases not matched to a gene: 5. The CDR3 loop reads CASQDRGYYEQYF. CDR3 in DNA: TGCGCCAGCCAGGACAGGGGCTACTACGAGCAGTACTTC.

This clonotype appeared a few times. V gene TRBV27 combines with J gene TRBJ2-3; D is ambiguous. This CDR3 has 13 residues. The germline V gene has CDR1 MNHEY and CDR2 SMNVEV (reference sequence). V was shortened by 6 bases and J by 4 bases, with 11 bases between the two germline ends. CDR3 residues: CASRPLLSDTQYF. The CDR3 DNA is TGTGCCAGCAGACCATTATTATCAGATACGCAGTATTTT.

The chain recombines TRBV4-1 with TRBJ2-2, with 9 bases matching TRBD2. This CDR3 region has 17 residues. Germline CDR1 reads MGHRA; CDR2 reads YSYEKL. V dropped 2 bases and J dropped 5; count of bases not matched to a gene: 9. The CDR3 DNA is TGCGCCAGCAGCCAACCCGGACTAGCGTGGGGAACCGGGGAGCTGTTTTTT. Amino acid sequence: CASSQPGLAWGTGELFF.

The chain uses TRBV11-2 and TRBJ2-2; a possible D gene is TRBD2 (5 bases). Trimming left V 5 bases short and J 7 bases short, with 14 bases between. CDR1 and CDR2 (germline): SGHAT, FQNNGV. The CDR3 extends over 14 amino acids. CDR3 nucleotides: TGTGCCAGCAGCGAGTTTTACGGGAACGGGGAGCTGTTTTTT. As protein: CASSEFYGNGELFF.

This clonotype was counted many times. The CDR3 nucleotides read TGTGCCACCAGGGCAGGAGCTGACTATGGCTACACCTTC. Translating it yields CATRAGADYGYTF. The chain is built from TRBV15 and TRBJ1-2; D gene uncertain. Germline loops: CDR1 LNHNV, CDR2 YYDKDF (reference sequence). V gave up 6 bases and J gave up 3 bases, with 11 bases separating them. There are 13 residues in the CDR3.

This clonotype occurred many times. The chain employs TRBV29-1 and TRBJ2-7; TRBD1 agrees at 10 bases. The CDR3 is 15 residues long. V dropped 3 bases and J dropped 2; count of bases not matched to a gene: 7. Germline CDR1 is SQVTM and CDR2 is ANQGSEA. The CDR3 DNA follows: TGCAGCGTTGAGGGGACAGGGGTGTACGCCTACGAGCAGTACTTC. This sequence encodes CSVEGTGVYAYEQYF.